This T cell receptor (beta chain) is from a study of cytomegalovirus exposure and HLA in healthy donors. The overall study: Later analysis reported that the 110 or so validation repertoires shared the platform of the 500 to 850 first-cohort repertoires. Regarding the study as a whole: Among the CMV-associated chains, three were confirmed in vitro as specific for CMV antigens. A subsequent analysis found that TCR clusters from the first cohort also tended to co-occur in the 120 validation repertoires, with about 94% of cluster scores above 0.

The donors belonged to the approximately 120-subject validation cohort, separate from the approximately 700-subject first cohort. As concerns this clone: Antigen: not known.

The repertoire was sequenced with immunoSEQ multiplex PCR; TCRdb's copy has only in-frame clones and lacks some. The profile shows 150,000 to 200,000 clones, 80% to 85% of them singletons. Input material: PBMCs. The sequence came from a man aged 25 to 40 in good health and CMV-seropositive.

The CDR3 sequence is CASSANFGGRAGELFF. CDR3 coding DNA: TGTGCCAGCAGCGCGAACTTTGGAGGGCGGGCCGGGGAGCTGTTTTTT. V and J are TRBV9 and TRBJ2-2; TRBD2 might be the D (6 bases). The germline gives CDR1 SGDLS, CDR2 YYNGEE. The CDR3 covers 16 residues. The V end lost 3 bases, the J end lost 6 bases, and 18 bases lay between the germline ends.